This TCR beta chain was captured in a study of T cell responses to AZD1222 COVID-19 vaccine. The J segment lost 3 bases and the V segment lost 6 bases, leaving 11 bases of the junction unmatched. Germline V gene sequence: CDR1 DFQATT, CDR2 SNEGSKA (reference sequence). The CDR3 contains 16 residues. Generated by immunoSEQ multiplex PCR, the TCRdb table keeps only in-frame clones and is missing some. The sample includes about 140,000 clones, under 95% seen only once; the top ten take 3.1%. The receptor comes from an adult in good health. This sequence joins TRBV20-1 and TRBJ1-5; 10 nucleotides align to TRBD1. The sample here was peripheral blood, taken on day 0 of AZD1222 vaccination. DNA of the CDR3: TGCAGTGCCAGTAACCGGGACAGGGGAATCAATCAGCCCCAGCATTTT. It translates to CSASNRDRGINQPQHF.